These T cell receptor beta chains were read from a single sample in a study of tumor-infiltrating lymphocytes in primary liver carcinoma. TCRdb processed the multiplex PCR reads anew with MiXCR; each CDR3 protein has one entry. The data contain 150,000 to 200,000 distinct CDR3 sequences, around four fifths of them singletons. The sample comprised tumor tissue from primary liver carcinoma. The receptors derive from a man in his forties or fifties with primary liver carcinoma and hepatitis B virus infection. Each CDR3 is given without its conserved first and last residue. Each record gives: clone size, V gene, CDR3 protein. For some rows the clone size is stated as once, few or many, or as a class when expanded; others skip it.

clone_size: NA
v_call: TRBV7-8
cdr3_aa: ASSPLSSGLARNIQY

clone_size: once
v_call: TRBV29-1
cdr3_aa: RAGTGGATIEKLF

clone_size: once
v_call: TRBV11-2
cdr3_aa: ISSLTGAGETQY

clone_size: NA
v_call: TRBV12-3/TRBV12-4
cdr3_aa: VSSWGQGVDYGYT

clone_size: NA
v_call: TRBV6-1
cdr3_aa: ASRVAGGSYEQY

clone_size: once
v_call: TRBV29-1
cdr3_aa: SVVVSSESQY

clone_size: NA
v_call: TRBV12-3/TRBV12-4
cdr3_aa: ASSHTGVEETQY

clone_size: NA
v_call: TRBV6-1
cdr3_aa: ASTETGALSGANALT

clone_size: NA
v_call: TRBV12-3/TRBV12-4
cdr3_aa: ASLSSGRVGEQF

clone_size: NA
v_call: TRBV11-2
cdr3_aa: AGSLSARISYEQY

clone_size: NA
v_call: TRBV5-4
cdr3_aa: ACSLVLARQETQY

clone_size: once
v_call: TRBV12-3/TRBV12-4
cdr3_aa: ASSPGGSGANDLT

clone_size: NA
v_call: TRBV6-6
cdr3_aa: ASTLQGPNTVAF

clone_size: few
v_call: TRBV29-1
cdr3_aa: SGTSKLYEQF

clone_size: medium-sized
v_call: TRBV4-3
cdr3_aa: ASSQFPPPADNEQF

clone_size: NA
v_call: TRBV16
cdr3_aa: ASSQSRHSHQPQH

clone_size: once
v_call: TRBV11-1
cdr3_aa: ASNFTGTRGTKNIQY

clone_size: NA
v_call: TRBV7-8
cdr3_aa: TSSPAGRGNEQF